Detailed here is one T cell receptor (beta chain). Per the original data handling: Reference gene primer amplification gave nucleated cell count estimates. The protocol was immunoSEQ multiplex PCR, while the TCRdb copy is restricted to in-frame clones and leaves out a portion. D and trimming were read from the DNA, whereas the V and J calls and clone size are those reported in that table. The data show roughly 250,000 clones, less than 85% seen once. The entry originates in a study of blood T cell repertoires in COVID-19. Study overall: Both acute and convalescent COVID-19 samples were obtained from the United States, Italy and Spain. From T cells, B-cell-depleted T cells, or PBMCs came the material, which was cDNA or gDNA.

The CDR3 consists of 13 residues. The V and J ends lost 0 bases and 4 bases respectively, with 4 bases between them. Germline V gene lookup returns CDR1 SGHRS and CDR2 YFSETQ. This sequence joins TRBV5-1 and TRBJ1-4; D not resolved. The clonotype originates from an elderly woman with active or convalescent COVID-19. Sequencing was performed on peripheral blood. This CDR3 is CASSLAGNEKLFF. In DNA, the CDR3 is TGCGCCAGCAGCTTGGCCGGTAATGAAAAACTGTTTTTT.